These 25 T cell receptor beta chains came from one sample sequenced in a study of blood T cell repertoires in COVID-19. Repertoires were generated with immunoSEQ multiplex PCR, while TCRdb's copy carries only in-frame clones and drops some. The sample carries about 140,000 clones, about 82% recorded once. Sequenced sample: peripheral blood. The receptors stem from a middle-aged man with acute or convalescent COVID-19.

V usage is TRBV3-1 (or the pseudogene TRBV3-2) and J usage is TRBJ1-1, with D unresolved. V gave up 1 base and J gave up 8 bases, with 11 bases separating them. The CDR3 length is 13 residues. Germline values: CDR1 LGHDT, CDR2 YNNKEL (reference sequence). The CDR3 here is CASSQGALKEAFF. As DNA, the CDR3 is TGTGCCAGCAGCCAAGGAGCCCTAAAGGAAGCTTTCTTT.

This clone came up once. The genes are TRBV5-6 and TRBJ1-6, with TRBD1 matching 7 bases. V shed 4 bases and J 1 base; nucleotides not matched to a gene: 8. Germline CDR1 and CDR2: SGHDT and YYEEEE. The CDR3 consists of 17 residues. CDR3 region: CASSGDREGSYNSPLHF. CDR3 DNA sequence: TGTGCCAGCAGCGGTGACAGGGAAGGGTCCTATAATTCACCCCTCCACTTT.

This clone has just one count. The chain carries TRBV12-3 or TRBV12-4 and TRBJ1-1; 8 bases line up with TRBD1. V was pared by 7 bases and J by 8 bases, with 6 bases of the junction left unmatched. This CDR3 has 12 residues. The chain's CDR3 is CASIRDRREAFF. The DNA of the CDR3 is TGTGCCAGCATTCGGGACAGGCGAGAAGCTTTCTTT.

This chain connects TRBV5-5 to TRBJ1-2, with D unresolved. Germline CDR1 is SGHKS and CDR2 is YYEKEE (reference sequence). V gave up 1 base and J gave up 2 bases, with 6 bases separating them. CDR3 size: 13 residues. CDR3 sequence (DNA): TGTGCCAGCAGCTTGACAGCAAACTATGGCTACACCTTC. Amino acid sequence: CASSLTANYGYTF.

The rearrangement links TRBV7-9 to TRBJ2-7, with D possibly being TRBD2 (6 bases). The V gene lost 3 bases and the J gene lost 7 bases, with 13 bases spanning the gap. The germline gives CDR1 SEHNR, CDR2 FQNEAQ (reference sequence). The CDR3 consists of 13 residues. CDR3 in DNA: TGTGCCAGCAGCTTCCGGACGGCGGGGGAGCAGTACTTC. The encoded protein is CASSFRTAGEQYF. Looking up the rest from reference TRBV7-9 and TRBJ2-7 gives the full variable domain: DTGVSQNPRHKITKRGQNVTFRCDPISEHNRLYWYRQTLGQGPEFLTYFQNEAQLEKSRLLSDRFSAERPKGSFSTLEIQRTEQGDSAMYLCASSFRTAGEQYFGPGTRLTVT.

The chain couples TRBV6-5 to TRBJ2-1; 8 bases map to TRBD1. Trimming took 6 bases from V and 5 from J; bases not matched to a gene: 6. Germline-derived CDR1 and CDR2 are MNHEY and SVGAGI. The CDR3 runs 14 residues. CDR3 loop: CASRRTGRNNEQFF. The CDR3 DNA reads TGTGCCAGCAGGCGGACAGGGCGAAACAATGAGCAGTTCTTC.

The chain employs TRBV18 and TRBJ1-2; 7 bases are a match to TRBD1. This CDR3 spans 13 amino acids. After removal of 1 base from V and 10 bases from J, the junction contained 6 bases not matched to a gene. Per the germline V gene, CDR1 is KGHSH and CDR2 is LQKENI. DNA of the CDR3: TGTGCCAGCTCACCACGCGGACAGGATGCCTACACCTTC. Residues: CASSPRGQDAYTF.

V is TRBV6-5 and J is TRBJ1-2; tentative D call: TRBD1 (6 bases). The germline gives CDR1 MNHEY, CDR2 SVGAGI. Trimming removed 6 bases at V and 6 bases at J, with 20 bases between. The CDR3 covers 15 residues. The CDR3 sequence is CASRTPGQDSDGYTF. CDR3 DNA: TGTGCCAGCAGGACCCCGGGACAAGACAGCGATGGCTACACCTTC.

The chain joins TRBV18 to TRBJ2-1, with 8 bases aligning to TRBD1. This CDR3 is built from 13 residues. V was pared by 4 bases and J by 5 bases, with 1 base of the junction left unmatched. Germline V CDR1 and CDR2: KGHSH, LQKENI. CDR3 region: CASSRQGNNEQFF. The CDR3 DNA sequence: TGTGCCAGCTCACGACAGGGGAACAATGAGCAGTTCTTC.

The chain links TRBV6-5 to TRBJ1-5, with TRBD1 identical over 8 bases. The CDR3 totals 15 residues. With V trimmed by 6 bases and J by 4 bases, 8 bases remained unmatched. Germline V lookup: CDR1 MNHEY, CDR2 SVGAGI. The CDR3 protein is CASRYGQGRNQPQHF. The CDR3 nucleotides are TGTGCCAGCAGATACGGACAGGGAAGGAATCAGCCCCAGCATTTT.

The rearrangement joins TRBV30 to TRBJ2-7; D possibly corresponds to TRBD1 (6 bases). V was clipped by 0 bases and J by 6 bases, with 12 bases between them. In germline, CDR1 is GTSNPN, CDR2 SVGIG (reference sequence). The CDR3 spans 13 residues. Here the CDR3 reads CAWSVVWGREQYF. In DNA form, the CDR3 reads TGTGCCTGGAGTGTAGTTTGGGGGCGCGAGCAGTACTTC. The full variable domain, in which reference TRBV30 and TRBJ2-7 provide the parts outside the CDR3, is SQTIHQWPATLVQPVGSPLSLECTVEGTSNPNLYWYRQAAGRGLQLLFYSVGIGQISSEVPQNLSASRPQDRQFILSSKKLLLSDSGFYLCAWSVVWGREQYFGPGTRLTVT.

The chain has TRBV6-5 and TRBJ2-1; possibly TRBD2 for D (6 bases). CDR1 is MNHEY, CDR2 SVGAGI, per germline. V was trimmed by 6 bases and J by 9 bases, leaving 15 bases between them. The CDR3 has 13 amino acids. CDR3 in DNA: TGTGCCAGCAGGGACCTACTGGGGGGTGAGCAGTTCTTC. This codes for CASRDLLGGEQFF.

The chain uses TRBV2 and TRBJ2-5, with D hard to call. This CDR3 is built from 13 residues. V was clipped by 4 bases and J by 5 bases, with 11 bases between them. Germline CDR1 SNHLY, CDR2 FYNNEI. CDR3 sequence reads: CASSGNYGETQYF. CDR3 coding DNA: TGTGCCAGCAGTGGGAACTACGGCGAGACCCAGTACTTC.

The CDR3 DNA sequence: TGTGCCAGCAGCTTAAGTGGGACAGGAAGCTCCTATAATTCACCCCTCCACTTT. This translates into CASSLSGTGSSYNSPLHF. This chain uses TRBV7-8 with TRBJ1-6, with 8 bases that match TRBD1. With 2 bases clipped from V and 0 bases from J, the junction kept 6 bases outside the gene matches. Germline values: CDR1 SGHVS, CDR2 FQNEAQ. The CDR3 loop spans 18 amino acids. The complete variable domain, with remaining parts taken from reference TRBV7-8 and TRBJ1-6, reads GAGVSQSPRYKVAKRGQDVALRCDPISGHVSLFWYQQALGQGPEFLTYFQNEAQLDKSGLPSDRFFAERPEGSVSTLKIQRTQQEDSAVYLCASSLSGTGSSYNSPLHFGNGTRLTVT.

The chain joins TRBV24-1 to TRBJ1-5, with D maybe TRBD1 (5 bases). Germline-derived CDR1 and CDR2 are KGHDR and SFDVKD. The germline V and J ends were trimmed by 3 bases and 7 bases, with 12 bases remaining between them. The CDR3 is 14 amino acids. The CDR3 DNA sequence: TGTGCCACCAGTGATGGGAGGGGTCGGCAGCCCCAGCATTTT. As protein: CATSDGRGRQPQHF.

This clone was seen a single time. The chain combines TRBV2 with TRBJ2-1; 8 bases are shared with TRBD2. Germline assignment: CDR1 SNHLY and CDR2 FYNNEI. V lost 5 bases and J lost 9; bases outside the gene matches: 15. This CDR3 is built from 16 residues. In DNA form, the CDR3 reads TGTGCCAGCAGTATCACCGGGACTAGGCTCGCCGGTGAGCAGTTCTTC. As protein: CASSITGTRLAGEQFF.

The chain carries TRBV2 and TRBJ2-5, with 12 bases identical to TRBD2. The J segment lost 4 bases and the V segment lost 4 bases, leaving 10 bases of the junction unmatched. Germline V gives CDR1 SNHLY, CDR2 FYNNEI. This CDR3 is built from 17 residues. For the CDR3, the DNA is TGTGCCAGCAGTGTTTGGCCTAGCGGGGGGGCGGGAGAGACCCAGTACTTC. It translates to CASSVWPSGGAGETQYF.

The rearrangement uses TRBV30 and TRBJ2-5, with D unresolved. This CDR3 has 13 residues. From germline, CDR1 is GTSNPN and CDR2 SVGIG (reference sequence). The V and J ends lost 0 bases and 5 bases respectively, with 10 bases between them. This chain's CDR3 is CAWSVLFSETQYF. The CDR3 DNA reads TGTGCCTGGAGTGTTCTTTTTTCGGAGACCCAGTACTTC.

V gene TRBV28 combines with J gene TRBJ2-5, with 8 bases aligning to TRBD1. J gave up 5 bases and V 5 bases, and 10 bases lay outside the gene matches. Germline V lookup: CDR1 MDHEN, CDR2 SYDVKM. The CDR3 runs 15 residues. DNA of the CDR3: TGTGCCAGCAGTCCCCCTCGGACAGGGCCCGAGACCCAGTACTTC. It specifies CASSPPRTGPETQYF.

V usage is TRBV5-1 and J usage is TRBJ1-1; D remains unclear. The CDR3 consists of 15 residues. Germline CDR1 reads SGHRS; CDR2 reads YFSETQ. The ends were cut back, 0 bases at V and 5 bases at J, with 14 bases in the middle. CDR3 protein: CASSLVASSGTEAFF. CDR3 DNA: TGCGCCAGCAGCTTGGTTGCCTCTTCGGGGACTGAAGCTTTCTTT.

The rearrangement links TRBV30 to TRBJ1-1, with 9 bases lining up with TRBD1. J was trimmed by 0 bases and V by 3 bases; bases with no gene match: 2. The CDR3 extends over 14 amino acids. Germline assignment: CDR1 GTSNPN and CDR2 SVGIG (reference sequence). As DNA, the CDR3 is TGTGCCTGGAGGGACAGGGGCATGAACACTGAAGCTTTCTTT. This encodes CAWRDRGMNTEAFF.

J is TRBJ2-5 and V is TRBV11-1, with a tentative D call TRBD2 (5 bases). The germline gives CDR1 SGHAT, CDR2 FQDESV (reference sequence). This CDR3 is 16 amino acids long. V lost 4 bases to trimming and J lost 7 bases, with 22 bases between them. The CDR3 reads CASSSGSSLWGMTQYF. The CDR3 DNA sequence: TGTGCCAGCAGCTCGGGGTCGAGTTTGTGGGGAATGACCCAGTACTTC. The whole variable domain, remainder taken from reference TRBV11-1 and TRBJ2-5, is EAEVAQSPRYKITEKSQAVAFWCDPISGHATLYWYRQILGQGPELLVQFQDESVVDDSQLPKDRFSAERLKGVDSTLKIQPAELGDSAMYLCASSSGSSLWGMTQYFGPGTRLLVL.

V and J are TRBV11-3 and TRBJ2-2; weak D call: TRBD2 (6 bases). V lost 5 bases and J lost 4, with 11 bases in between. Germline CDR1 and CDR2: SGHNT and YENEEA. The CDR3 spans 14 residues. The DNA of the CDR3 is TGTGCCAGCAGCACGGGACTCTCCACCGGGGAGCTGTTTTTT. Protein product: CASSTGLSTGELFF.

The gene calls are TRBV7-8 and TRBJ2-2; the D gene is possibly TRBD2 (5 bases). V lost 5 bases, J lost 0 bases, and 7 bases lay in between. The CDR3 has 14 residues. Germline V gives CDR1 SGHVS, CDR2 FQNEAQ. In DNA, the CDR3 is TGTGCCAGCAGCCCGGGGACGAACACCGGGGAGCTGTTTTTT. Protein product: CASSPGTNTGELFF.

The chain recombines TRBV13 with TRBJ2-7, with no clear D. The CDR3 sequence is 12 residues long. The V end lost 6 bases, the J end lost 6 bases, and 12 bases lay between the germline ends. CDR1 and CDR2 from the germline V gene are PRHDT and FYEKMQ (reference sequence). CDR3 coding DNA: TGTGCCAGCAGTATTGCGTCGCGCGAGCAGTACTTC. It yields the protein CASSIASREQYF. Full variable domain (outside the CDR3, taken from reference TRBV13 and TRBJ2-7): AAGVIQSPRHLIKEKRETATLKCYPIPRHDTVYWYQQGPGQDPQFLISFYEKMQSDKGSIPDRFSAQQFSDYHSELNMSSLELGDSALYFCASSIASREQYFGPGTRLTVT.